This TCR beta chain was documented in a study of T cell responses to AZD1222 COVID-19 vaccine. A word on this clone: Its target is not known.

This CDR3 is built from 18 residues. The assay was immunoSEQ multiplex PCR, and TCRdb's table has in-frame clones only and misses some. The repertoire holds 150,000 to 200,000 clones, with roughly 92% as singletons. Whole-study results and caveats: The donor cohort was predominantly white British with a female majority, and clonal diversity may have been underestimated. The reported proportion of spike-specific TCRs targeting unmutated variant regions was nearly half. Vaccine-related CD4 TCRs covered spike, predominating at 160-218 and 743-854.

Material: peripheral blood, obtained 28 days after the second AZD1222 dose. This TCR came from an adult who received the AZD1222 COVID-19 vaccine. The rearrangement joins TRBV21-1 to TRBJ1-6. TRBV21-1 is a pseudogene segment. CDR3 DNA sequence: TGTGCCAGCAGCCGACCTACGCCTTCACATCCCGTCAATTCACCCCTCCACTTT. It encodes CASSRPTPSHPVNSPLHF.